The 27 T cell receptor beta chains below all came from one sample that was sequenced in a study of T cells after yellow fever vaccination. TCRdb reanalysed the 5' RACE reads using MiXCR and keeps one entry per CDR3 protein. The sample has a few hundred thousand distinct CDR3 sequences, 10% to 15% seen once. The specimen was CD4+ T cells sorted from PBMCs, collected 45 days after the yellow fever booster vaccination. The receptor set was obtained from a man between 25 and 39 years old who received the YFV17D yellow fever vaccine.

This clonotype came up many times. This chain joins TRBV20-1 and TRBJ2-7; weak D call: TRBD1 (6 bases). The CDR3 is 16 amino acids. CDR1 and CDR2 from the germline V gene are DFQATT and SNEGSKA (reference sequence). V lost 0 bases, J lost 3 bases, and 18 bases lay in between. Here the CDR3 DNA reads TGCAGTGCTAGAGACGGCATACAGGGCCAACACTACGAGCAGTACTTC. This sequence encodes CSARDGIQGQHYEQYF.

The V and J genes are TRBV12-3 or TRBV12-4 and TRBJ1-1; 7 bases match TRBD1. The CDR3 runs to 13 residues. Unmatched junction bases numbered 2, after V lost 4 bases and J lost 3 bases. In nucleotides, the CDR3 is TGTGCCAGCAGTTATGACAGGGACACTGAAGCTTTCTTT. Its protein is CASSYDRDTEAFF.

This clonotype was found a few times. The V gene is TRBV20-1, the J gene TRBJ2-1; 13 bases align to TRBD2. Germline V gives CDR1 DFQATT, CDR2 SNEGSKA (reference sequence). CDR3 length: 18 amino acids. Germline trimming cut 3 bases from V and 8 bases from J; bases unmatched to any gene: 16. The CDR3 nucleotides read TGCAGTGCTAGGGGACTAGCGGGAAAAGAGGGGCATCGAGATGAGCAGTTCTTC. Protein: CSARGLAGKEGHRDEQFF.

This clonotype was counted at least ten times. The V gene is TRBV5-1, the J gene TRBJ2-2; the match to TRBD1 covers 9 bases. V trimming: 0 bases; J trimming: 10 bases; junction bases outside the gene matches: 7. Looked up from germline, CDR1 is SGHRS and CDR2 is YFSETQ. CDR3 length: 15 amino acids. CDR3 nucleotide sequence: TGCGCCAGCAGCTTGGCTGGGGACAGGGTAATGGAGCTGTTTTTT. Translating gives CASSLAGDRVMELFF.

This clonotype came up a few times. The chain combines TRBV6-1 with TRBJ2-1; 9 bases are a match to TRBD1. V trimming: 8 bases; J trimming: 3 bases; junction bases outside the gene matches: 11. The CDR3 totals 16 residues. CDR1 and CDR2 (germline): MNHNS, SASEGT. CDR3 sequence: CASEGAGTGIYNEQFF. CDR3 in DNA: TGTGCCAGCGAAGGGGCCGGGACAGGGATCTACAATGAGCAGTTCTTC.

This clonotype was recorded a few times. The genes are TRBV5-5 and TRBJ2-7, with TRBD2 matching 12 bases. The trim removed 4 bases at V and 4 bases at J, leaving 9 bases unmatched. Looked up from germline, CDR1 is SGHKS and CDR2 is YYEKEE (reference sequence). The CDR3 consists of 16 residues. CDR3 nucleotides: TGTGCCAGCAGCCTACAGAAGACTAGCGGGAGATACGAGCAGTACTTC. Amino acids: CASSLQKTSGRYEQYF.

DNA of the CDR3: TGCGCCAGCAGTACCGGGACAGGGGGACAGCCCCAGCATTTT. Its translation is CASSTGTGGQPQHF. J is TRBJ1-5 and V is TRBV5-1, with 11 nucleotides matching TRBD1. The CDR3 sequence is 14 residues long. Germline assignment: CDR1 SGHRS and CDR2 YFSETQ. Trimming removed 5 bases from V and 7 bases from J; junction bases left unmatched: 5. The full variable domain, rest sourced from reference TRBV5-1 and TRBJ1-5, is KAGVTQTPRYLIKTRGQQVTLSCSPISGHRSVSWYQQTPGQGLQFLFEYFSETQRNKGNFPGRFSGRQFSNSRSEMNVSTLELGDSALYLCASSTGTGGQPQHFGDGTRLSIL.

In its sample, this clonotype was seen a few times. The chain has TRBV7-7 and TRBJ2-3; 8 nucleotides agree with TRBD1. CDR1 is SSHAT and CDR2 is FNYEAQ in the germline V gene (reference sequence). The J segment lost 1 base and the V segment lost 5 bases, leaving 5 bases of the junction unmatched. The CDR3 runs 15 residues. The CDR3, as DNA: TGTGCCAGCAGCCAAGGGACAGGACGCACAGATACGCAGTATTTT. As protein: CASSQGTGRTDTQYF.

This clonotype was counted a few times. The chain is built from TRBV5-1 and TRBJ2-2, with D unclear. Germline V gene sequence: CDR1 SGHRS, CDR2 YFSETQ. This CDR3 is 16 amino acids long. V lost 1 base and J 1 base, leaving 11 bases between the germline ends. The CDR3 reads CASSLLLRQNTGELFF. The DNA for the CDR3 is TGCGCCAGCAGCTTGCTTTTGAGACAGAACACCGGGGAGCTGTTTTTT.

This clonotype was counted only a few times. The chain has TRBV30 and TRBJ2-3, with D perhaps matching TRBD1 (6 bases). Germline-derived CDR1 and CDR2 are GTSNPN and SVGIG (reference sequence). V dropped 6 bases and J dropped 4 bases, with 14 bases sitting between them. CDR3 length: 13 amino acids. The chain's CDR3 is CACHPQGADTQYF. The DNA of the CDR3 is TGTGCCTGCCACCCACAGGGCGCAGATACGCAGTATTTT.

A few counts support this clonotype. This chain links TRBV5-1 with TRBJ2-1, with 8 bases lining up with TRBD1. The germline V gene has CDR1 SGHRS and CDR2 YFSETQ. V trimming: 3 bases; J trimming: 3 bases; junction bases outside the gene matches: 5. The CDR3 has 15 residues. The DNA for the CDR3 is TGCGCCAGCAGCTATCGACAGGGGAACTACAATGAGCAGTTCTTC. It codes for CASSYRQGNYNEQFF. The full variable domain, rest sourced from reference TRBV5-1 and TRBJ2-1, is KAGVTQTPRYLIKTRGQQVTLSCSPISGHRSVSWYQQTPGQGLQFLFEYFSETQRNKGNFPGRFSGRQFSNSRSEMNVSTLELGDSALYLCASSYRQGNYNEQFFGPGTRLTVL.

This clonotype showed up many times. This chain links TRBV5-1 with TRBJ2-7, with 10 bases aligning to TRBD2. CDR1 and CDR2 from the germline V gene are SGHRS and YFSETQ. The ends lost 1 base at V and 4 bases at J; junction bases unmatched: 8. The CDR3 is 16 amino acids. In DNA, the CDR3 is TGCGCCAGCAGCTTGCTAGCGGGAGTTTCGATGTACGAGCAGTACTTC. Encoded protein: CASSLLAGVSMYEQYF.

The rearrangement uses TRBV5-5 and TRBJ2-3, with D maybe TRBD2 (6 bases). Germline assignment: CDR1 SGHKS and CDR2 YYEKEE (reference sequence). With 4 bases removed from V and 7 bases from J, the gap between germline ends came to 10 bases. The CDR3 has 12 amino acids. The CDR3 DNA reads as TGTGCCAGCAGCCCGGGCGGGAATACGCAGTATTTT. It codes for CASSPGGNTQYF. The full variable domain, completed using reference TRBV5-5 and TRBJ2-3, is DAGVTQSPTHLIKTRGQQVTLRCSPISGHKSVSWYQQVLGQGPQFIFQYYEKEERGRGNFPDRFSARQFPNYSSELNVNALLLGDSALYLCASSPGGNTQYFGPGTRLTVL.

The V call is TRBV19, the J call TRBJ2-2; no reliable D call. The CDR3 spans 14 residues. Germline V lookup: CDR1 LNHDA, CDR2 SQIVND (reference sequence). V gave up 5 bases and J gave up 3 bases, with 10 bases separating them. CDR3 region: CASSVTRHTGELFF. CDR3 in DNA: TGTGCCAGTAGTGTCACGCGGCACACCGGGGAGCTGTTTTTT.

The DNA of the CDR3 is TGTGCCAGCAGTCCCGAGATTTCCCCCACAGATACGCAGTATTTT. Encoded protein: CASSPEISPTDTQYF. The chain links TRBV5-4 to TRBJ2-3; D gene unclear. CDR1 SGHNT and CDR2 YYREEE come from the germline V gene (reference sequence). The germline V and J ends were trimmed by 5 bases and 2 bases, with 15 bases remaining between them. This CDR3 has 15 amino acids.

The chain has TRBV25-1 and TRBJ2-3, with 7 bases fitting TRBD2. There are 14 residues in the CDR3. Germline V CDR1 and CDR2: MGHDK, SYGVNS. The ends lost 6 bases at V and 2 bases at J; junction bases unmatched: 5. Here the CDR3 reads CASSVAGHTDTQYF. Here the CDR3 DNA reads TGTGCCAGCAGCGTAGCGGGTCACACAGATACGCAGTATTTT.

The rearrangement joins TRBV20-1 to TRBJ2-7; D not certain. V was shortened by 2 bases and J by 3 bases, with 8 bases between the two germline ends. The germline V gene has CDR1 DFQATT and CDR2 SNEGSKA (reference sequence). This CDR3 is built from 12 residues. The CDR3 DNA is TGCAGTGCTAGACTTGGGCGCTACGAGCAGTACTTC. This encodes CSARLGRYEQYF.

This clonotype was seen a few times. The CDR3 sequence: CASSIGGNMNTEAFF. CDR3 DNA: TGTGCCAGTAGTATAGGGGGTAACATGAACACTGAAGCTTTCTTT. This sequence joins TRBV19 and TRBJ1-1, with no clear D. The CDR3 is 15 residues long. Germline V gene data show CDR1 as LNHDA and CDR2 as SQIVND (reference sequence). Between the trimmed V and J ends, which lost 1 base and 0 bases, there was a span of 9 bases.

V gene TRBV7-8 combines with J gene TRBJ2-1; 7 positions match TRBD2. V shed 3 bases, J shed 10 bases, and the junction held 9 bases outside the gene matches. The CDR3 totals 14 residues. Per the germline V gene, CDR1 is SGHVS and CDR2 is FQNEAQ. The chain's CDR3 is CASSFRAGTTEQFF. In DNA, the CDR3 is TGTGCCAGCAGCTTCCGGGCAGGGACTACAGAGCAGTTCTTC.

The V gene is TRBV6-2 or TRBV6-3, the J gene TRBJ2-7; D is perhaps TRBD2 (7 bases). The germline CDR1 and CDR2 sequences are MNHEY and SVGEGT. This CDR3 has 13 amino acids. The ends were cut back, 6 bases at V and 6 bases at J, with 15 bases in the middle. The CDR3 DNA reads TGTGCCAGCAGCCAAACCGGGGGGCTCGAGCAGTACTTC. This gives the protein CASSQTGGLEQYF.

The CDR3 spells CASSSLGQVSYEQYF. As DNA, the CDR3 is TGCGCCAGCAGCTCCCTGGGACAGGTCTCCTACGAGCAGTACTTC. This chain links TRBV5-1 with TRBJ2-7; 8 positions agree with TRBD1. Per germline, CDR1 SGHRS and CDR2 YFSETQ. V shed 3 bases, J shed 0 bases, and the junction held 5 bases outside the gene matches. The CDR3 is 15 amino acids.

The chain recombines TRBV18 with TRBJ2-7, with 7 bases matching TRBD1. Trimming took 0 bases from V and 5 from J; bases not matched to a gene: 4. Germline lookup yields CDR1 KGHSH and CDR2 LQKENI. The length of the CDR3 is 14 residues. As DNA, the CDR3 is TGTGCCAGCTCACCACCGGGACAGAGACACGAGCAGTACTTC. This translates into CASSPPGQRHEQYF. The whole variable domain, remainder taken from reference TRBV18 and TRBJ2-7, is NAGVMQNPRHLVRRRGQEARLRCSPMKGHSHVYWYRQLPEEGLKFMVYLQKENIIDESGMPKERFSAEFPKEGPSILRIQQVVRGDSAAYFCASSPPGQRHEQYFGPGTRLTVT.

V usage is TRBV7-2 and J usage is TRBJ2-3; 7 positions match TRBD2. CDR3 length: 16 amino acids. Germline lookup yields CDR1 SGHTA and CDR2 FQGNSA. With V trimmed by 5 bases and J by 0 bases, 8 bases remained unmatched. CDR3 amino acids: CASSPMGLPSTDTQYF. The CDR3 region has the DNA TGTGCCAGCAGCCCCATGGGACTACCGAGCACAGATACGCAGTATTTT.

This chain uses TRBV24-1 with TRBJ2-1; TRBD2 matches 10 bases. The CDR3 loop spans 20 amino acids. Germline CDR1 reads KGHDR; CDR2 reads SFDVKD. Trimming removed 4 bases from V and 0 bases from J; junction bases left unmatched: 14. This CDR3 reads CATSDPATDTSGISYNEQFF. CDR3 DNA sequence: TGTGCCACCAGTGACCCGGCGACGGATACTAGCGGGATCTCCTACAATGAGCAGTTCTTC.

This clonotype was seen many times. This chain joins TRBV27 and TRBJ2-5; D is unresolved. Germline V gives CDR1 MNHEY, CDR2 SMNVEV (reference sequence). Trimming shortened V by 0 bases and J by 2 bases, and 4 bases separated the two germline ends. The CDR3 covers 13 residues. CDR3 sequence: CASSLSVQETQYF. In nucleotides, the CDR3 is TGTGCCAGCAGTTTATCCGTACAAGAGACCCAGTACTTC.

This clonotype was counted ten times or more. V and J are TRBV12-3 or TRBV12-4 and TRBJ2-5; D may be TRBD1 (5 bases). Trimming stripped 2 bases from V and 6 bases from J, with 10 bases between. The CDR3 runs to 13 residues. The CDR3 region is CASSLQGLKTQYF. CDR3 sequence (DNA): TGTGCCAGCAGTTTACAGGGTCTCAAGACCCAGTACTTC.

The chain links TRBV20-1 to TRBJ2-5, with 7 bases lining up with TRBD2. Germline V gene lookup returns CDR1 DFQATT and CDR2 SNEGSKA (reference sequence). CDR3 length: 16 residues. The J segment lost 5 bases and the V segment lost 0 bases, leaving 12 bases of the junction unmatched. CDR3 residues: CSARDSGRAWTETQYF. The DNA of the CDR3 is TGCAGTGCTAGAGATTCGGGGAGGGCGTGGACGGAGACCCAGTACTTC.